Shown below are 15 T cell receptor beta chains from a single sample sequenced in a study of cytomegalovirus exposure and HLA in healthy donors. TCRdb's table, derived via immunoSEQ multiplex PCR, lists solely in-frame clones and lacks some. This table has 90,000 to 150,000 clones, 80% to 90% appearing once. Sample: PBMCs. The receptors stem from a young man in good health and CMV-seropositive.

The rearrangement uses TRBV18 and TRBJ1-2; 10 nucleotides line up with TRBD1. CDR1 is KGHSH, CDR2 LQKENI, per germline. The trim removed 3 bases at V and 5 bases at J, leaving 15 bases unmatched. The CDR3 runs 18 residues. CDR3 sequence reads: CASSPAGQGPASRYGYTF. The CDR3 nucleotides are TGTGCCAGCTCACCCGCGGGACAGGGGCCGGCAAGTCGGTATGGCTACACCTTC.

The V gene is TRBV18, the J gene TRBJ1-1; TRBD1 matches 10 bases. CDR1 is KGHSH and CDR2 is LQKENI in the germline V gene. CDR3 length: 16 residues. J lost 0 bases, V lost 4 bases, and 5 bases had no gene match. CDR3: CASSRDRGQLNTEAFF. The CDR3 DNA reads TGTGCCAGCTCACGAGACAGGGGGCAGTTGAACACTGAAGCTTTCTTT.

This clone has more than one count but fewer than ten. The chain has TRBV28 and TRBJ2-7, with 11 nucleotides matching TRBD1. J was trimmed by 2 bases and V by 7 bases; bases with no gene match: 4. Germline V gene lookup returns CDR1 MDHEN and CDR2 SYDVKM. The CDR3 has 14 residues. The CDR3 DNA reads as TGTGCCAGCAAGGGGGGACAGGGGGCCTACGAGCAGTACTTC. It specifies CASKGGQGAYEQYF.

The genes are TRBV6-5 and TRBJ2-5, with D tentatively TRBD1 (6 bases). V lost 6 bases and J 5 bases, leaving 13 bases between the germline ends. The CDR3 contains 13 residues. CDR1 is MNHEY and CDR2 is SVGAGI in the germline V gene. This chain's CDR3 is CASSLVGAETQYF. CDR3 DNA sequence: TGTGCCAGCAGCCTGGTGGGGGCCGAGACCCAGTACTTC.

The gene calls are TRBV28 and TRBJ1-1, with TRBD1 identical over 8 bases. The ends lost 8 bases at V and 3 bases at J; junction bases unmatched: 8. The CDR3 runs to 14 residues. CDR1 and CDR2 from the germline V gene are MDHEN and SYDVKM. The CDR3 nucleotides read TGTGCCAGCGGAGTTCAGGACAGGGACACTGAAGCTTTCTTT. Translated, it gives CASGVQDRDTEAFF.

The J gene is TRBJ2-3, the V gene TRBV6-1, with D perhaps matching TRBD2 (5 bases). The germline gives CDR1 MNHNS, CDR2 SASEGT. Trimming took 0 bases from V and 2 from J, leaving 9 bases between them. The CDR3 runs to 15 residues. This CDR3 is CASSEARAFTDTQYF. The CDR3 DNA sequence: TGTGCCAGCAGTGAAGCGCGGGCCTTCACAGATACGCAGTATTTT.

This chain joins TRBV6-6 and TRBJ2-1; 8 nucleotides match TRBD1. The J segment lost 4 bases and the V segment lost 6 bases, leaving 8 bases of the junction unmatched. Per the germline V gene, CDR1 is MNHNY and CDR2 is SVGAGI (reference sequence). The CDR3 sequence is 15 residues long. DNA for the CDR3: TGTGCCAGCAGCCCCGGGACAGGAGGATACAATGAGCAGTTCTTC. It encodes CASSPGTGGYNEQFF.

The V and J genes are TRBV2 and TRBJ2-1; 10 nucleotides match TRBD2. Germline V CDR1 and CDR2: SNHLY, FYNNEI. The CDR3 is made up of 15 amino acids. J lost 7 bases, V lost 5 bases, and 8 bases had no gene match. The CDR3 spells CASSQSGGAINEQFF. The CDR3 bases are TGTGCCAGCAGTCAAAGCGGGGGGGCAATAAATGAGCAGTTCTTC.

The chain recombines TRBV27 with TRBJ2-3; TRBD1 aligns across 11 bases. V lost 4 bases and J lost 4; bases outside the gene matches: 7. The germline V gene has CDR1 MNHEY and CDR2 SMNVEV (reference sequence). The CDR3 length is 16 residues. CDR3 loop: CASSSRTGGFADTQYF. The CDR3 DNA reads TGTGCCAGCAGTTCCCGGACAGGGGGCTTCGCAGATACGCAGTATTTT.

The chain is built from TRBV5-1 and TRBJ1-1; no reliable D call. Trimming removed 0 bases from V and 8 bases from J, with 11 bases in between. CDR3 length: 13 amino acids. Germline values: CDR1 SGHRS, CDR2 YFSETQ. CDR3 sequence: CASSLALGKEAFF. The CDR3, as DNA: TGCGCCAGCAGCTTGGCCCTGGGCAAAGAAGCTTTCTTT.

V gene TRBV10-2 combines with J gene TRBJ1-2, with unresolved D. CDR3 length: 13 amino acids. Germline V gene data show CDR1 as WSHSY and CDR2 as SAAADI. V was trimmed by 5 bases and J by 10 bases, leaving 17 bases between them. CDR3 nucleotides: TGCGCCAGCAGTCCTACTTCGGCGAGCGCCTACACCTTC. Translation gives CASSPTSASAYTF.

CDR3 coding DNA: TGTGCCAGCAGCCGTTACCGGGGAGACACAGATACGCAGTATTTT. Encoded protein: CASSRYRGDTDTQYF. The chain links TRBV6-5 to TRBJ2-3; D may be TRBD2 (5 bases). Germline-derived CDR1 and CDR2 are MNHEY and SVGAGI. Trimming took 6 bases from V and 2 from J, leaving 15 bases between them. The CDR3 has 15 amino acids.

CDR3 sequence (DNA): TGTGCCAGCATCAAGACTAGCGGAACTAGCACAGATACGCAGTATTTT. It codes for CASIKTSGTSTDTQYF. V usage is TRBV5-5 and J usage is TRBJ2-3, with 9 bases lining up with TRBD2. The CDR3 covers 16 residues. Germline CDR1 SGHKS, CDR2 YYEKEE (reference sequence). Losses at the gene ends were 6 bases for V and 0 bases for J; bases not matched to a gene: 8.

The gene calls are TRBV5-1 and TRBJ2-1, with 15 bases lining up with TRBD2. The CDR3 length is 16 residues. Germline V gene sequence: CDR1 SGHRS, CDR2 YFSETQ. Trimming cost V 4 bases and J 7 bases; bases outside gene matches: 6. CDR3 nucleotide sequence: TGCGCCAGCAGCCCGGGGACTAGCGGGGGGTGGAATGAGCAGTTCTTC. Encoded protein: CASSPGTSGGWNEQFF. The whole variable domain, remainder taken from reference TRBV5-1 and TRBJ2-1, is KAGVTQTPRYLIKTRGQQVTLSCSPISGHRSVSWYQQTPGQGLQFLFEYFSETQRNKGNFPGRFSGRQFSNSRSEMNVSTLELGDSALYLCASSPGTSGGWNEQFFGPGTRLTVL.

The chain joins TRBV19 to TRBJ2-3, with D possibly TRBD1 on 7 matching bases. CDR1 is LNHDA, CDR2 SQIVND, per germline (reference sequence). The V and J ends lost 6 bases and 3 bases respectively, with 10 bases between them. CDR3 length: 13 amino acids. CDR3 in amino acids: CASRAGGTDTQYF. The CDR3 DNA reads as TGTGCCAGTAGGGCAGGGGGGACAGATACGCAGTATTTT.